This record covers a single T cell receptor (beta chain). The CDR3 length is 16 residues. With 0 bases clipped from V and 4 bases from J, the junction kept 7 bases outside the gene matches. Germline V gene sequence: CDR1 SGHRS, CDR2 YFSETQ. Cohort allocation depended upon clinical history that participants reported. The sample comes from a study of blood T cell repertoires in COVID-19. In the study overall: COVID-19 samples collected from the United States, Italy and Spain covered acute and convalescent phases.

Data came from immunoSEQ multiplex PCR; TCRdb stores just in-frame clones and leaves some out. This sample carries about 440,000 clones, 87% of them seen once, and the ten largest clones take roughly 1.9%. Sequenced: PBMCs or T cells enriched from blood (not recorded which). The clonotype originates from a woman aged 18-35 years with acute COVID-19. This rearrangement joins TRBV5-1 to TRBJ1-3, with TRBD1 matching 7 bases. The CDR3, as DNA: TGCGCCAGCAGCTTGGCCGACAGGGTGTACGGAAACACCATATATTTT. Residues: CASSLADRVYGNTIYF. The entire variable domain, with the rest obtained from reference TRBV5-1 and TRBJ1-3, is as follows: KAGVTQTPRYLIKTRGQQVTLSCSPISGHRSVSWYQQTPGQGLQFLFEYFSETQRNKGNFPGRFSGRQFSNSRSEMNVSTLELGDSALYLCASSLADRVYGNTIYFGEGSWLTVV.